This T cell receptor beta chain was profiled in a study of blood T cell repertoires in COVID-19. Study at large: PBMCs, B-cell-depleted T cells, or T cells were the source of the cDNA or gDNA that made up the material.

The ends lost 1 base at V and 6 bases at J; junction bases unmatched: 0. Germline CDR1 SEHNR, CDR2 FQNEAQ (reference sequence). CDR3 length: 12 residues. Recovered status applied to Cohort 3 donors who had two consecutive negative PCRs. It also applied to those with clearance or with symptom resolution. In the source study's methods: Quantification of nucleated cells was approximated via reference gene primer amplification. Sequencing used immunoSEQ multiplex PCR; TCRdb keeps in-frame clones, though not all of them. The V and J calls and the clone size are those of that table, but D and trimming were determined from the DNA. This sample has 180,000 or so clones, with almost 85% found just once.

The receptor was derived from a man in his fifties who had recovered from COVID-19. What was sequenced was PBMCs or T cells enriched from blood (not recorded which). The chain links TRBV7-9 to TRBJ2-7, with TRBD1 matching 7 bases. As DNA, the CDR3 is TGTGCCAGCAGCTTAGGGACAGGCGAGCAGTACTTC. Protein: CASSLGTGEQYF.